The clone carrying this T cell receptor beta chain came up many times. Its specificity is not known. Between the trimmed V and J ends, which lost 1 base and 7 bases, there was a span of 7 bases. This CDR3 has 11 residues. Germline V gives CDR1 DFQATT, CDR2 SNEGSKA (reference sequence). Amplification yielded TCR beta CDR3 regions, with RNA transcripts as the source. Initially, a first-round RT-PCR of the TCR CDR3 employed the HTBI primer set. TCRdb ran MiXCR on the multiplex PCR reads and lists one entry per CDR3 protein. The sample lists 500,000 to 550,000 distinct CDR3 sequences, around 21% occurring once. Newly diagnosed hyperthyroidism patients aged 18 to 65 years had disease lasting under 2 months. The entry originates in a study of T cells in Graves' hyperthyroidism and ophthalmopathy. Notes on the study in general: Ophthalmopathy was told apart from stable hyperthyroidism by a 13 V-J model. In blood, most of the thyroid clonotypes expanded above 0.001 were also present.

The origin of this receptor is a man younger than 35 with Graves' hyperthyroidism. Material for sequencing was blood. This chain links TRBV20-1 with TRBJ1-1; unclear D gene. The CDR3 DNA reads TGCAGTGCTAGAGGACTCCTTGAAGCTTTCTTT. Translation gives CSARGLLEAFF.